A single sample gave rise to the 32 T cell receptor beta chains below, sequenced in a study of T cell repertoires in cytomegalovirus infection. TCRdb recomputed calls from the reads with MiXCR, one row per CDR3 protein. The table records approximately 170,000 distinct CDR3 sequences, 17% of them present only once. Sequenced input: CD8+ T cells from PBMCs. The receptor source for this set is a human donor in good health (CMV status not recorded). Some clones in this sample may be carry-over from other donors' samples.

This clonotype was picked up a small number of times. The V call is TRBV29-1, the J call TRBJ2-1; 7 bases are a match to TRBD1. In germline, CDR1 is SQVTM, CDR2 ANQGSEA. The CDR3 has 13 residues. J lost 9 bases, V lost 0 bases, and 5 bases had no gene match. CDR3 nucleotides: TGCAGCGTTGAAGATCGACAGGGAATTGAGCAGTTCTTC. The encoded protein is CSVEDRQGIEQFF.

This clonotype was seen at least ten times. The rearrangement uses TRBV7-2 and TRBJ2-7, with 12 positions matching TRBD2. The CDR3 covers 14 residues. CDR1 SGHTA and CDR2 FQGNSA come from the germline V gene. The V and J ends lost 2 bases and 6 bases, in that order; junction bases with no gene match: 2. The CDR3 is CASSLRLAGVEQYF. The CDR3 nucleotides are TGTGCCAGCAGCTTACGACTAGCGGGAGTCGAGCAGTACTTC.

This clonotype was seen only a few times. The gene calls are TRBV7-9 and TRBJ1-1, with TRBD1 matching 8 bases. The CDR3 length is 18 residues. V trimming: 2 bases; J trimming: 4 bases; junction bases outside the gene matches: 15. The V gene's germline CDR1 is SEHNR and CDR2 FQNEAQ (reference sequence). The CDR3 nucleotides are TGTGCCAGCAGCTTAATAGGACAGGGAAGGGGAATGGGCACTGAAGCTTTCTTT. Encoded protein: CASSLIGQGRGMGTEAFF.

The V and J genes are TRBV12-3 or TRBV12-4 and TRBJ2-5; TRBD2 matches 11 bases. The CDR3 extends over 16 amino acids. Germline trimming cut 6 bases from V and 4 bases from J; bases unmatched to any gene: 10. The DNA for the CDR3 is TGTGCCAGCAGCTCCTCTAGCGGGAGGAGGGGAGAGACCCAGTACTTC. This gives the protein CASSSSSGRRGETQYF.

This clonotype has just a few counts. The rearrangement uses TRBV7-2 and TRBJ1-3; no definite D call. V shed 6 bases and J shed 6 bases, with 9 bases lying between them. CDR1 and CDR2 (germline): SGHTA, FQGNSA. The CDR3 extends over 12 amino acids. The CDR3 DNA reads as TGTGCCAGCAGTATTAGTGCAAACACCATATATTTT. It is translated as CASSISANTIYF.

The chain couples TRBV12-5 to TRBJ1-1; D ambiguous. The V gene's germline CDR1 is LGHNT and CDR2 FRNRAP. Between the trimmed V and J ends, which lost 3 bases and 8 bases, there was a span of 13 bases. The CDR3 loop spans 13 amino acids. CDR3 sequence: CASGFQGYGEAFF. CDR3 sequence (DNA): TGTGCTAGTGGTTTCCAAGGGTACGGGGAAGCTTTCTTT.

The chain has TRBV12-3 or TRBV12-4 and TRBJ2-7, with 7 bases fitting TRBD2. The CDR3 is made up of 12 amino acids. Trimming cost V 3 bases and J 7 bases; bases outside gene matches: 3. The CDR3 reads CASSLGGWEQYF. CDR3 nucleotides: TGTGCCAGCAGTTTGGGGGGGTGGGAGCAGTACTTC.

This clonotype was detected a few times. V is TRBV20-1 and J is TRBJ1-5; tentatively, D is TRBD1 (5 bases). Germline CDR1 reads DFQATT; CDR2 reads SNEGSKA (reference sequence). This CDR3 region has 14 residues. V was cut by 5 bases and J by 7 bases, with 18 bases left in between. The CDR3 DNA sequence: TGCAGTGCTTCCCCAACCCACAGGAGCCAGCCCCAGCATTTT. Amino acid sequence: CSASPTHRSQPQHF.

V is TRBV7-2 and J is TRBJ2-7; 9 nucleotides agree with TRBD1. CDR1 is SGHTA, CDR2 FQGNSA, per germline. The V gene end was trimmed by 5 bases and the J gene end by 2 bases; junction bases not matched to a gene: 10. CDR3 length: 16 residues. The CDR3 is CASSPSGQGSAYEQYF. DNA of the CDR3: TGTGCCAGCAGCCCCTCGGGACAGGGTAGCGCCTACGAGCAGTACTTC.

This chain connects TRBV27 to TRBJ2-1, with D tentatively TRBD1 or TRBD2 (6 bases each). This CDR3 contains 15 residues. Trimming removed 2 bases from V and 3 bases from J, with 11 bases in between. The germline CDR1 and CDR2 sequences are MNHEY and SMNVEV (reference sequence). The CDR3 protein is CASSLRRGIYNEQFF. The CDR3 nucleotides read TGTGCCAGCAGTTTAAGGAGGGGGATCTACAATGAGCAGTTCTTC.

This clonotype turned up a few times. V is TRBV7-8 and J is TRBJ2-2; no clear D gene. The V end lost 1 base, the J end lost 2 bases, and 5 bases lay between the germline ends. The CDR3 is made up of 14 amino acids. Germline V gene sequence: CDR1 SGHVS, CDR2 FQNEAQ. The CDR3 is CASSLVGNTGELFF. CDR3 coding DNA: TGTGCCAGCAGCTTAGTCGGAAACACCGGGGAGCTGTTTTTT.

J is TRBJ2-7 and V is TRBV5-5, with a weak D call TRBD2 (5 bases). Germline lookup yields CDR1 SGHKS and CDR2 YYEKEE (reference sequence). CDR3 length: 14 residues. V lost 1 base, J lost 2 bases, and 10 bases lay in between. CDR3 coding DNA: TGTGCCAGCAGCTTGCGAGGGTCCCCCTACGAGCAGTACTTC. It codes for CASSLRGSPYEQYF.

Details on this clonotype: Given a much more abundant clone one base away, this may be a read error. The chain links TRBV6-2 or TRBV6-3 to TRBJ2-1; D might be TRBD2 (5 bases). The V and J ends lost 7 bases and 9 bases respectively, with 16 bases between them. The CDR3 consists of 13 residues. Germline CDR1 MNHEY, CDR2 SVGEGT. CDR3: CASTQRVFGEQFF. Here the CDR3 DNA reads TGTGCCAGCACCCAGAGGGTTTTTGGTGAGCAGTTCTTC.

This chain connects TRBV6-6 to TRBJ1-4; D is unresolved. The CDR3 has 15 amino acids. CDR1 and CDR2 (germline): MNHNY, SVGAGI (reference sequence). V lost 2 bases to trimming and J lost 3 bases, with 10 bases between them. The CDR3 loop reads CASSYRQIPNEKLFF. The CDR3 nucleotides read TGTGCCAGCAGTTACAGGCAGATACCTAATGAAAAACTGTTTTTT.

The CDR3 DNA sequence: TGTGCCAGCAGCTACCCGGACCGGGAGGAAGCTTTCTTT. It specifies CASSYPDREEAFF. This sequence joins TRBV7-9 and TRBJ1-1, with unresolved D. Germline lookup yields CDR1 SEHNR and CDR2 FQNEAQ (reference sequence). The CDR3 extends over 13 amino acids. V lost 4 bases and J lost 8, with 14 bases in between.

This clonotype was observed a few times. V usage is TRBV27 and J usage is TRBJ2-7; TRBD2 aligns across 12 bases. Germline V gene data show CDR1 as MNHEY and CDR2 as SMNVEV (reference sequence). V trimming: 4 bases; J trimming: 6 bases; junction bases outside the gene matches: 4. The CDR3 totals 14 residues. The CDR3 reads CASSSLAGGPEQYF. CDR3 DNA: TGTGCCAGCAGTTCGCTAGCGGGAGGGCCCGAGCAGTACTTC.

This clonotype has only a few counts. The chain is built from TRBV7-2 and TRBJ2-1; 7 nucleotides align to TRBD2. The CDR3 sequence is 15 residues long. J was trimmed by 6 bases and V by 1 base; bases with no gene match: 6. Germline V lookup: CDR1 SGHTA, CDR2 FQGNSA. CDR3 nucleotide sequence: TGTGCCAGCAGCTTAGGGACTAGAACTCCCAATGAGCAGTTCTTC. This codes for CASSLGTRTPNEQFF.

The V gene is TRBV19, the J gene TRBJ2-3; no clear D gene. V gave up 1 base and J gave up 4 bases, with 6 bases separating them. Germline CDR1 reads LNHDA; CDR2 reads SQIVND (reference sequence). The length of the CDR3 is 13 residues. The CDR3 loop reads CASSIADPDTQYF. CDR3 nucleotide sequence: TGTGCCAGTAGTATAGCGGACCCAGATACGCAGTATTTT.

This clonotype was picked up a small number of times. The CDR3 DNA reads TGTGCCAGCAGCTTGAGGCAGGGACGCTATGGCTACACCTTC. This encodes CASSLRQGRYGYTF. The chain links TRBV11-2 to TRBJ1-2; maybe TRBD1 (5 bases). The germline V gene encodes CDR1 SGHAT and CDR2 FQNNGV. Trimming removed 3 bases at V and 4 bases at J, with 12 bases between. The CDR3 has 14 residues.

CDR3 nucleotide sequence: TGTGCCAGCAGCCAACTAACAGGGGGCCCTAGCACAGATACGCAGTATTTT. Its translation: CASSQLTGGPSTDTQYF. V gene TRBV4-2 combines with J gene TRBJ2-3; 9 positions agree with TRBD1. Trimming removed 2 bases from V and 0 bases from J; junction bases left unmatched: 6. Germline assignment: CDR1 LGHNA and CDR2 YNFKEQ. The CDR3 runs to 17 residues.

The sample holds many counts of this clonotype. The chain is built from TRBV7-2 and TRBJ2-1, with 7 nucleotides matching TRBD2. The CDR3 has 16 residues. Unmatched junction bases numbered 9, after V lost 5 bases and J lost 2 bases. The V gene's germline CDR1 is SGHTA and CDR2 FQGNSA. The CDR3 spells CASSPRRGGTYNEQFF. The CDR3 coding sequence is TGTGCCAGCAGCCCCCGTAGGGGAGGGACCTACAATGAGCAGTTCTTC.

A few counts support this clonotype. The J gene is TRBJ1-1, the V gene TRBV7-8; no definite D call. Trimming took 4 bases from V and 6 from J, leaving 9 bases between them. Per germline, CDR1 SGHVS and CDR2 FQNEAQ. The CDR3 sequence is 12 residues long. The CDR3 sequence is CASSSVRAEAFF. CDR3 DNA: TGTGCCAGCAGCTCGGTGCGCGCTGAAGCTTTCTTT.

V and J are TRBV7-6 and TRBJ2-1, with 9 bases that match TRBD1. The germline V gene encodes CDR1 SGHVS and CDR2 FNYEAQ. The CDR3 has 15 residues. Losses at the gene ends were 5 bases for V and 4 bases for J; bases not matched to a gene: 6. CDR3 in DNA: TGTGCCAGCAGCCCGGGACAGGGCGTGTACAATGAGCAGTTCTTC. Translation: CASSPGQGVYNEQFF.

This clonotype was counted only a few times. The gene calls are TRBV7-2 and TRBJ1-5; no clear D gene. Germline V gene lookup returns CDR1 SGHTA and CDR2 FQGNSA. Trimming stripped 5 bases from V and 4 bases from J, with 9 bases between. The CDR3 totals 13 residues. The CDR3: CASSQRGNQPQHF. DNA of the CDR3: TGTGCCAGCAGCCAGCGGGGAAATCAGCCCCAGCATTTT.

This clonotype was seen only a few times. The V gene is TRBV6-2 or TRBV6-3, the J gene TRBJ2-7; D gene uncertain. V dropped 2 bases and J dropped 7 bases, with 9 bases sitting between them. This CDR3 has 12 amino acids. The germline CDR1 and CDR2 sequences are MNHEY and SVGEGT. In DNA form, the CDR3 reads TGTGCCAGCAGTTACGCCGGGTGGGAGCAGTACTTC. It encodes CASSYAGWEQYF.

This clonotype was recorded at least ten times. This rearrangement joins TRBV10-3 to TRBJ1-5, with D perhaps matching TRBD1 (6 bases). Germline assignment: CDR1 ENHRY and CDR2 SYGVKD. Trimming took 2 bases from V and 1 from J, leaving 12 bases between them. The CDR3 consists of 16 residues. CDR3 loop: CAISEIQDSSNQPQHF. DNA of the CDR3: TGTGCCATCAGTGAGATACAGGACAGCAGCAATCAGCCCCAGCATTTT.

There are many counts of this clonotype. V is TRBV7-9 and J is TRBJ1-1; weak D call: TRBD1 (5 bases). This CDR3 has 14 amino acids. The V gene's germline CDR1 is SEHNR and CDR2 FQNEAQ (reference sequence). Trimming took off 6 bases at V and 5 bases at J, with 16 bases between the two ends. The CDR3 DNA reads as TGTGCCAGCAGTTTCGACAGCCTTGGGACTGAAGCTTTCTTT. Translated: CASSFDSLGTEAFF.

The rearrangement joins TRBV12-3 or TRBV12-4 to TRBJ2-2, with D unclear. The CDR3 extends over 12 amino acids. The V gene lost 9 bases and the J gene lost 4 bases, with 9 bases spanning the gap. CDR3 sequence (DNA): TGTGCCAGTTTGGTCGGCACCGGGGAGCTGTTTTTT. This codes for CASLVGTGELFF.

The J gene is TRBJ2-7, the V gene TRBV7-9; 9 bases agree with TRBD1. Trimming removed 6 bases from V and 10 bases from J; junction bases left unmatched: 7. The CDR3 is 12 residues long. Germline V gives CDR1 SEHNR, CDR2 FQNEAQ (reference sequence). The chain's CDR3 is CASSIMGQGQYF. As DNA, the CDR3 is TGTGCCAGCAGTATCATGGGACAGGGTCAGTACTTC.

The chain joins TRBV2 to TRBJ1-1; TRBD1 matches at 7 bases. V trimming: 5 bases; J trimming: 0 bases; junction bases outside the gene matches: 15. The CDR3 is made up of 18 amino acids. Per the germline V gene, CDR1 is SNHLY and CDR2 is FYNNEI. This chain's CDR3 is CASSIFTGTESMNTEAFF. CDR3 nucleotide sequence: TGTGCCAGCAGTATATTCACCGGGACAGAGTCTATGAACACTGAAGCTTTCTTT.

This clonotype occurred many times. CDR3 DNA: TGTGCCAGCAGCTGGGACCCGACTAGCGGGAGTACGTGGGAGCAGTACTTC. It is translated as CASSWDPTSGSTWEQYF. J is TRBJ2-7 and V is TRBV7-8; the match to TRBD2 covers 12 bases. Germline V gene sequence: CDR1 SGHVS, CDR2 FQNEAQ. V lost 4 bases, J lost 7 bases, and 14 bases stayed unmatched. The CDR3 is made up of 17 amino acids.

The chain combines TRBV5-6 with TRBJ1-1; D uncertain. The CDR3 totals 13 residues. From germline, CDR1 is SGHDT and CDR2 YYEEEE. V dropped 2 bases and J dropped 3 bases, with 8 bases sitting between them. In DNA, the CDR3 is TGTGCCAGCAGCTTTACAGAGGACACTGAAGCTTTCTTT. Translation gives CASSFTEDTEAFF.